These T cell receptor beta chains were read from a single sample in a study of OX40 agonist ivuxolimab in advanced cancers. Assay used: immunoSEQ multiplex PCR; TCRdb lists only in-frame clones, some missing. This sample has under 25,000 clones, with less than 90% found just once. Sequenced here: CD4+ or CD8+ T cells sorted from blood, sampled in a trial of the OX40 agonist ivuxolimab. The receptors were sampled from an adult with an advanced solid tumor such as melanoma, head and neck, liver or kidney cancer. The conserved cysteine and the conserved F or W are not part of the CDR3 here. A clone size is listed for some rows: how often the clone was seen (once, few, many), or a class if it is expanded.

TRBV5-8	NA	13	ASSLWGVNTDTQY
TRBV7-2	NA	14	ASSSGPGLMNTEAF
TRBV7-2	NA	13	ASSLSGGSAGELF
TRBV5-1	NA	14	ASSAGTGDAYNEQF
TRBV11-1	NA	12	ASSLVAGGTEAF
TRBV7-8	NA	15	ASSLARAWAGNSPLH
TRBV21-1	NA	13	ASSKGRRAYSPLH
TRBV19	NA	13	ASSIDSVYNSPLH
TRBV18	NA	11	ASSPEVGSGYT
TRBV13	once	11	ASSLGPYEKLF
TRBV7-8	NA	15	ASSLRPGRVNTGELF
TRBV18	NA	11	ASSPVGLPEAF
TRBV4-2	NA	10	ASSHSTGELF
TRBV9	NA	17	ASSVAITRAGSGANVLT
TRBV5-4	NA	12	ASSFSGRSYEQY
TRBV27	NA	13	ASSLKFRGGYEQY
TRBV5-4	NA	12	ASSFRGSSYEQY
TRBV6-5	NA	10	ASRQGSRGYT
TRBV7-9	NA	11	ASSPWRLESQY
TRBV6-5	once	12	ASSYSHSNQPQH
TRBV6-1	medium-sized	11	ASGLAGPNEQF
TRBV18	NA	14	ASSPPSQGPNSPLH
TRBV7-2	NA	12	ASSLDTYNSPLH
TRBV11-2	few	12	ASSLDGWGETQY
TRBV9	NA	14	ASSVSVGGTGNTIY
TRBV12-1	NA	10	ASSLDYNEQF
TRBV5-1	NA	13	ASSPTAGWDQPQH
TRBV9	few	13	ASSVGPGIDEKLF
TRBV7-6	NA	11	ASSSTGNSPLH
TRBV5-1	NA	13	ASSFLGGQTYEQY
TRBV5-4	few	16	ASSPRAGGRDGDHGYT
TRBV7-2	NA	12	ASSLRTVNTEAF
TRBV19	NA	12	ASGQGRGDQPQH
TRBV30	NA	14	AWSVPPQGSNQPQH
TRBV15	NA	13	ATSRGGAAVETQY
TRBV7-9	NA	13	ASSLLGQGADTQY
TRBV10-3	NA	11	AISEFVGEKLF
TRBV6-1	NA	12	ASSGYRVPYEQY
TRBV5-1	once	13	ASSPGGTGTYEQY
TRBV9	once	12	ASSVGAGTSEQY
TRBV7-6	NA	13	ASRAGTSGVETQY
TRBV7-9	once	13	ASSLEHLAGVTQY
TRBV20-1	NA	9	SASRGGGQY
TRBV2	NA	14	ASSESGRTRYYEQY
TRBV25-1	NA	13	ASSERSGRNTEAF
TRBV10-2	NA	13	ASSEPSGSTDTQY
TRBV11-3	NA	10	ASSLKRDEQY
TRBV7-2	NA	11	ASRRDRVEGYT
TRBV7-2	few	9	ASSLDHEQY
TRBV2	NA	10	ASSIDTGELF
TRBV18	NA	13	ASSPGASRADTQY
TRBV4-2	few	13	ASSQGGAGANVLT
TRBV13	NA	15	ASSLRVGRNSGNTIY
TRBV27	NA	14	ASSFSTGGANYGYT
TRBV19	NA	10	ASSSTGNGYT
TRBV11-2	NA	14	ASSFGRGGEGTEAF
TRBV18	NA	12	ASSTDRGGQPQH
TRBV7-9	NA	14	ASSFTTSGPKNEQF
TRBV5-6	NA	13	ASSYRQEFTDTQY
TRBV10-3	NA	12	AISERQRSYEQY